The clone carrying this TCR beta chain has ten or more counts. Its specificity is not known. From more than 9.5 ml of fresh peripheral blood, PBMCs were isolated. The data originate from a study of T cells in Graves' hyperthyroidism and ophthalmopathy. Germline V gene sequence: CDR1 DFQATT, CDR2 SNEGSKA (reference sequence). CDR3 length equals 13 residues. V gave up 6 bases and J gave up 5 bases; unmatched junction bases: 10. Authors of the study amplified TCR beta CDR3 regions from RNA transcripts. The HTBI primer set was used in a first-round RT-PCR of the TCR CDR3. TCRdb passed the multiplex PCR reads through MiXCR, listing each CDR3 protein once. The sample includes under 400,000 distinct CDR3 sequences, around 16% of them seen just once. Study-wide points: Most clonotypes expanded in thyroid above 0.001 were likewise present in blood.

This clonotype was obtained from a woman younger than 35 with Graves' hyperthyroidism that later progressed to Graves' ophthalmopathy. This chain joins TRBV20-1 and TRBJ2-7, with 7 bases fitting TRBD1. The sample was blood. CDR3 amino acids: CSAETGLGDEQYF. DNA for the CDR3: TGCAGTGCCGAGACAGGGTTAGGGGACGAGCAGTACTTC.